The clone carrying this T cell receptor (beta chain) has ten or more counts. What it binds is unknown. Using RNA transcripts, the TCR beta CDR3 regions were amplified. HTBI-primed first-round RT-PCR preceded second-round multiplex PCR. TCRdb fed the multiplex PCR reads into MiXCR, producing one record per CDR3 protein. The repertoire holds about 740,000 distinct CDR3 sequences, with approximately 40% as singletons. Ophthalmopathy donors showed moderate-to-severe activity, CAS ≥3, NOSPECS ≥4 and a duration under 3 months. The sample originates from a study of Graves' ophthalmopathy and Graves' hyperthyroidism. The overall study: Peripheral blood sampling occurred at initial diagnosis, before any treatment. General study points: Appearing in blood as well were most expanded thyroid clonotypes above 0.001 frequency.

The CDR3 extends over 15 amino acids. Germline V CDR1 and CDR2: MNHEY, SVGAGI. V shed 4 bases and J 3 bases; nucleotides not matched to a gene: 7. The V and J genes are TRBV6-5 and TRBJ2-5; 8 bases are shared with TRBD2. The TCR sequence derives from an adult man with Graves' ophthalmopathy. Sequenced sample: peripheral blood. CDR3 loop: CASSSVGRGEETQYF. The CDR3 DNA follows: TGTGCCAGCAGTTCCGTGGGGCGGGGGGAAGAGACCCAGTACTTC.